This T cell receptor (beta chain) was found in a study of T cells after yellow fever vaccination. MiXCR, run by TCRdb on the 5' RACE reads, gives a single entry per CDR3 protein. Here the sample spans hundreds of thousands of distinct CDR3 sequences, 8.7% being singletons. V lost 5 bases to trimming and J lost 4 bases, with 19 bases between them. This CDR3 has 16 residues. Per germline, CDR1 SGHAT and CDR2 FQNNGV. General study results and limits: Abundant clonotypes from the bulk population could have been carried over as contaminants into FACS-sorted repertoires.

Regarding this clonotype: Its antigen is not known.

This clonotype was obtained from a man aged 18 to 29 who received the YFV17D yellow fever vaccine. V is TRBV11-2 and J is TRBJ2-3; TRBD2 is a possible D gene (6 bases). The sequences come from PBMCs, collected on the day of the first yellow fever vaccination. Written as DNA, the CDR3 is TGTGCCAGCAGCCCCCGCCGGGGGAACGTCGCAGATACGCAGTATTTT. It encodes CASSPRRGNVADTQYF.